This passage covers 9 T cell receptor beta chains from one sample sequenced in a study of T-cell reconstitution after alpha-beta-depleted transplantation in children. The TCRbeta library incorporated unique molecular identifiers. TCRdb re-derived calls from the PCR reads in MiXCR, one entry per CDR3 protein. Here the sample spans 450,000 to 600,000 distinct CDR3 sequences, 32% being singletons. The sample consisted of PBMCs from the stem cell graft donor, taken from the stem cell graft. The source is a human donor who donated a stem cell graft to a child with aplastic anemia.

The V and J genes are TRBV29-1 and TRBJ2-2, with 7 nucleotides matching TRBD2. Germline values: CDR1 SQVTM, CDR2 ANQGSEA. The CDR3 length is 13 residues. V was pared by 5 bases and J by 6 bases, with 6 bases of the junction left unmatched. The CDR3 spells CSVQSGKAGELFF. CDR3 DNA sequence: TGCAGCGTTCAGAGCGGGAAGGCCGGGGAGCTGTTTTTT.

Only a few counts were recorded for this clonotype. This sequence joins TRBV7-2 and TRBJ2-7; D remains unclear. In germline, CDR1 is SGHTA, CDR2 FQGNSA. The CDR3 is 13 amino acids. Trimming took 5 bases from V and 6 from J, leaving 14 bases between them. The CDR3 sequence: CASSPADVGEQYV. Here the CDR3 DNA reads TGTGCCAGCAGCCCAGCCGACGTAGGCGAGCAGTACGTC.

This chain uses TRBV27 with TRBJ1-5; D not certain. The germline gives CDR1 MNHEY, CDR2 SMNVEV (reference sequence). The V end was cut by 6 bases, the J end by 0 bases, with 12 bases between. The CDR3 extends over 15 amino acids. CDR3: CASRSVPYSNQPQHF. Written as DNA, the CDR3 is TGTGCCAGCAGATCAGTACCATATAGCAATCAGCCCCAGCATTTT.

The CDR3 spells CSARYGQGVNEQYF. The DNA for the CDR3 is TGCAGTGCTAGATACGGGCAGGGGGTAAACGAGCAGTACTTC. The J gene is TRBJ2-7, the V gene TRBV20-1, with 7 bases lining up with TRBD1. Trimming cost V 2 bases and J 5 bases; bases outside gene matches: 9. The length of the CDR3 is 14 residues. Germline V lookup: CDR1 DFQATT, CDR2 SNEGSKA (reference sequence).

In its sample, this clonotype was seen a few times. This chain connects TRBV7-6 to TRBJ2-2; 11 nucleotides agree with TRBD2. V trimming: 5 bases; J trimming: 0 bases; junction bases outside the gene matches: 2. Germline V gene sequence: CDR1 SGHVS, CDR2 FNYEAQ. This CDR3 contains 16 residues. Here the CDR3 DNA reads TGTGCCAGCAGCCCTAGCGGGAGGCCGAACACCGGGGAGCTGTTTTTT. This translates into CASSPSGRPNTGELFF.

The rearrangement uses TRBV24-1 and TRBJ2-1, with TRBD2 as a possible D gene (6 bases). Germline lookup yields CDR1 KGHDR and CDR2 SFDVKD. V lost 2 bases and J lost 4, with 20 bases in between. This CDR3 region has 18 residues. The CDR3 bases are TGTGCCACCAGTGATTACCGGGGAACCGGGACTTCTTACAATGAGCAGTTCTTC. Translating it yields CATSDYRGTGTSYNEQFF.

This chain uses TRBV24-1 with TRBJ2-2; no clear D. Germline V gene sequence: CDR1 KGHDR, CDR2 SFDVKD. This CDR3 is built from 14 residues. V shed 4 bases and J shed 4 bases, with 9 bases lying between them. The CDR3 DNA reads as TGTGCCACCAGTGACCTTGGGGTCACCGGGGAGCTGTTTTTT. Its translation: CATSDLGVTGELFF.

V and J are TRBV29-1 and TRBJ2-4; D possibly matches TRBD1 or TRBD2 (5 bases each). The V end was cut by 6 bases, the J end by 7 bases, with 22 bases between. Germline CDR1 SQVTM, CDR2 ANQGSEA. The CDR3 consists of 15 residues. The CDR3 DNA follows: TGCAGCGTGGAACACGACGAGGGGCCAGGGAACATTCAGTACTTC. Its protein product is CSVEHDEGPGNIQYF.

CDR3 sequence (DNA): TGTGCCAGCAGTTTGGGGAGCCCGAACTATGGCTACACCTTC. This translates into CASSLGSPNYGYTF. The chain combines TRBV12-3 or TRBV12-4 with TRBJ1-2; D gene uncertain. V was pared by 3 bases and J by 2 bases, with 10 bases between. The length of the CDR3 is 14 residues.